This T cell receptor (beta chain) was identified in a study of T cell responses to AZD1222 COVID-19 vaccine. Germline V gene sequence: CDR1 GTSNPN, CDR2 SVGIG (reference sequence). Trimming removed 2 bases from V and 5 bases from J, with 10 bases in between. This CDR3 is 13 amino acids long. Sequencing used immunoSEQ multiplex PCR; TCRdb keeps in-frame clones, though not all of them. Counted here are some 140,000 clones, almost 85% occurring once; the ten biggest clones make up around 8.3%. The receptor comes from an adult who received the MenACWY meningococcal vaccine as a control. The gene calls are TRBV30 and TRBJ1-5; possibly TRBD1 for D (6 bases). The starting material was peripheral blood, obtained 28 days after the second dose of the MenACWY control vaccine. The CDR3 nucleotides read TGTGCCTGGAGTCTTGCAGGGGATCAGCCCCAGCATTTT. Its protein is CAWSLAGDQPQHF.